This T cell receptor (beta chain) was sequenced for a study of blood T cell repertoires in COVID-19. For the study at large: Whether acute or convalescent, the COVID-19 samples came from the United States, Italy and Spain. T cells, B-cell-depleted T cells, or PBMCs provided the cDNA or gDNA that served as material.

Data came from immunoSEQ multiplex PCR; TCRdb stores just in-frame clones and leaves some out. The table shows more than 200,000 clones, with 85% to 90% occurring only once. This CDR3 comprises 17 residues. Trimming cost V 0 bases and J 4 bases, with 16 bases left between them. Germline CDR1 is SGDLS and CDR2 is YYNGEE. The table lists this clone with a count of one. Donors were grouped by their self-reported clinical history. Sequencing was performed on PBMCs or T cells enriched from blood (not recorded which). The TCR comes from a woman aged 45-60 years who had recovered from COVID-19. The chain is built from TRBV9 and TRBJ2-2, with D tentatively TRBD2 (6 bases). Here the CDR3 DNA reads TGTGCCAGCAGCGTAGCTGGGGGGAGCCCTAGCACCGGGGAGCTGTTTTTT. Amino acids: CASSVAGGSPSTGELFF. Supplemented by reference TRBV9 and TRBJ2-2, the full variable domain reads DSGVTQTPKHLITATGQRVTLRCSPRSGDLSVYWYQQSLDQGLQFLIQYYNGEERAKGNILERFSAQQFPDLHSELNLSSLELGDSALYFCASSVAGGSPSTGELFFGEGSRLTVL.